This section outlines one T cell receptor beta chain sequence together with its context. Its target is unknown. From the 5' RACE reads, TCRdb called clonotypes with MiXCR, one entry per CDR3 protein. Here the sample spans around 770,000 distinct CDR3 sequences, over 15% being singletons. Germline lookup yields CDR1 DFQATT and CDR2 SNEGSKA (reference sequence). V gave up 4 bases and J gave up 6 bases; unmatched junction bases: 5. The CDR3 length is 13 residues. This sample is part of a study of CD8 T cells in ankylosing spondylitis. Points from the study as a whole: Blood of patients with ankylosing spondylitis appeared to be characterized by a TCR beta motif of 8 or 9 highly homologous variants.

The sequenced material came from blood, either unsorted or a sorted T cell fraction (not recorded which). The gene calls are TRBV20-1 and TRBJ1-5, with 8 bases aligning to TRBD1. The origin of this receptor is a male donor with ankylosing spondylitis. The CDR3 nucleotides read TGCAGTGCTACCGCCAGGGGGCCTCAGCCCCAGCATTTT. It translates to CSATARGPQPQHF.